This T cell receptor (beta chain) came from a study of identical twins. TCRdb reprocessed the 5' RACE reads via MiXCR and lists one record per CDR3 protein. The sample holds fewer than 500,000 distinct CDR3 sequences, more than 13% seen once. Every sampled donor was Caucasian and healthy. The CDR3 covers 15 residues. The V gene end was trimmed by 0 bases and the J gene end by 2 bases; junction bases not matched to a gene: 5. The germline CDR1 and CDR2 sequences are SGHNT and YYREEE (reference sequence). These same data were also listed under a study on yellow fever vaccine responses in identical twins.

The sequenced material came from CD4+ T cells sorted from blood. The V gene is TRBV5-4, the J gene TRBJ2-7; 7 nucleotides align to TRBD1. This clonotype originated in a woman between 18 and 29 years old in good health. For the CDR3, the DNA is TGTGCCAGCAGCTTGGCCCCGACAGGGACCTACGAGCAGTACTTC. Its translation: CASSLAPTGTYEQYF. The entire variable domain, with the rest obtained from reference TRBV5-4 and TRBJ2-7, is as follows: ETGVTQSPTHLIKTRGQQVTLRCSSQSGHNTVSWYQQALGQGPQFIFQYYREEENGRGNFPPRFSGLQFPNYSSELNVNALELDDSALYLCASSLAPTGTYEQYFGPGTRLTVT.